The clone carrying this TCR beta chain appeared many times. The antigen remains unidentified. The template was RNA from unsorted bulk tissue. Donors were chemotherapy-naive, newly diagnosed lung cancer surgical patients in China, August–late 2014. A modified ARM-PCR protocol with three rounds of nested PCR amplified TCRbeta. One entry per CDR3 protein, called by TCRdb with MiXCR from the multiplex PCR reads. The repertoire includes 89,000 or so distinct CDR3 sequences, 61% of them detected once, and roughly 15% sits in the top ten. The sample originates from a study of tumor and adjacent non-tumor tissue in lung cancer. Findings of the study overall: Significantly higher TCR diversity was found in tumor than normal lung. Normal lung showed higher cumulative top 100 clone frequency than tumor.

This CDR3 spans 14 amino acids. With V trimmed by 4 bases and J by 3 bases, 4 bases remained unmatched. J is TRBJ2-7 and V is TRBV12-3 or TRBV12-4, with 9 bases lining up with TRBD2. The receptor's source is a man aged 65 to 85 with non-small cell lung cancer. Sequencing was performed on lung tumor tissue. Here the CDR3 reads CASSWTSVNYEQYF. DNA of the CDR3: TGTGCCAGCAGTTGGACTAGCGTGAACTACGAGCAGTACTTC.